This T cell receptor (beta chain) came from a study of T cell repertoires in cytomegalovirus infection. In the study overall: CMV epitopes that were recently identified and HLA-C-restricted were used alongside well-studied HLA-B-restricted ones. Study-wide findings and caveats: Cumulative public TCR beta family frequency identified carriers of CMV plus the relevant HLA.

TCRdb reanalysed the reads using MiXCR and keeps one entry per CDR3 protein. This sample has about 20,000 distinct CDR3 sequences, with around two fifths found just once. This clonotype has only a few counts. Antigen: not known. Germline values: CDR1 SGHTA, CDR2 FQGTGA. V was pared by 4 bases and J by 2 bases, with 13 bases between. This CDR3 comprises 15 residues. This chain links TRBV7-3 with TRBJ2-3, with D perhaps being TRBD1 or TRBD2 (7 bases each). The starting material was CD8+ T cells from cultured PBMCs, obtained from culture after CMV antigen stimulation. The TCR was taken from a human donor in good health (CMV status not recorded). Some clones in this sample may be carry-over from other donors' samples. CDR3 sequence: CASSSREGATDTQYF. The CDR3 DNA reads TGTGCCAGCAGCTCCAGGGAGGGGGCCACAGATACGCAGTATTTT.